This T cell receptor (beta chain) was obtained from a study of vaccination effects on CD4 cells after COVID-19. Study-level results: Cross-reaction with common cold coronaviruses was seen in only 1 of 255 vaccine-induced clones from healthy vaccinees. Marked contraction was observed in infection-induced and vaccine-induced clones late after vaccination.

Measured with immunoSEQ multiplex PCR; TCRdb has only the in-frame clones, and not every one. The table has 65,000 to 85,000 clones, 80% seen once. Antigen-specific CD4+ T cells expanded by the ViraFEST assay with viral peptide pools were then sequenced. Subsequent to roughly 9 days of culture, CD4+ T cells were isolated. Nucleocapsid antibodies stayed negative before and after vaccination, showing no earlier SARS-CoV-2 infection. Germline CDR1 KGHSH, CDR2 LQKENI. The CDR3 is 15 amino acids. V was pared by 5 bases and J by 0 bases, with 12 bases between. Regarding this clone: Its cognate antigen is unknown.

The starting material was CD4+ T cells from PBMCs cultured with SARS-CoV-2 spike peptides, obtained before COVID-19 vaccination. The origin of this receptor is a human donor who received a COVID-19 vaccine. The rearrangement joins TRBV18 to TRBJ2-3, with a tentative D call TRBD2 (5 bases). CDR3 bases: TGTGCCAGCTCAATTCTAGAGGGCAGCACAGATACGCAGTATTTT. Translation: CASSILEGSTDTQYF.